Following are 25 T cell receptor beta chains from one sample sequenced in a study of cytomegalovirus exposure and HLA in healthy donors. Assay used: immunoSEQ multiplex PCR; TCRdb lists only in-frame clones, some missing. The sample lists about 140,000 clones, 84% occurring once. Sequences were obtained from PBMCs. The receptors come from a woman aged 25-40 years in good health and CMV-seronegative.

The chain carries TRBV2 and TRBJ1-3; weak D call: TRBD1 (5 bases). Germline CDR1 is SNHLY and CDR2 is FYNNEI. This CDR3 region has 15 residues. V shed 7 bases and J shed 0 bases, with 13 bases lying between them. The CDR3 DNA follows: TGTGCCAGCAAACCGGGACTCAGCTCTGGAAACACCATATATTTT. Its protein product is CASKPGLSSGNTIYF.

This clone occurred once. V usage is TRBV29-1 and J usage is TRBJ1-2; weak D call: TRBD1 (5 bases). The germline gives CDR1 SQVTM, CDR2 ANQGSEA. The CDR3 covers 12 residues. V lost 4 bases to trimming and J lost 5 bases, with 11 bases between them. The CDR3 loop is CSVVGGGYGYTF. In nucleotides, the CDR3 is TGCAGCGTTGTGGGGGGAGGATATGGCTACACCTTC.

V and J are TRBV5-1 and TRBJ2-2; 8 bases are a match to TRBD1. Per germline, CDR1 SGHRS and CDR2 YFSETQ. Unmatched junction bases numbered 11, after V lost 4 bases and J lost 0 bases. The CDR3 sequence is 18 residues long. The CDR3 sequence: CASSLRPGTGPNTGELFF. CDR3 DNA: TGCGCCAGCAGCCTACGTCCCGGGACAGGCCCGAACACCGGGGAGCTGTTTTTT.

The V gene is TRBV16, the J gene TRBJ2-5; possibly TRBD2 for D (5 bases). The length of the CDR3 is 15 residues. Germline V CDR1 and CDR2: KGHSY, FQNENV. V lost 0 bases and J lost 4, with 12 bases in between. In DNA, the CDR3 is TGTGCCAGCAGCCAATCGGTGAGGGATGGAGAGACCCAGTACTTC. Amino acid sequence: CASSQSVRDGETQYF.

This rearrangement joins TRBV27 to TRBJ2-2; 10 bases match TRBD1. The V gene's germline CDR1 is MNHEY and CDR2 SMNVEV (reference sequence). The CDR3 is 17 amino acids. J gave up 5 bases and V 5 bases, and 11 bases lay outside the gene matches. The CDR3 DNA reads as TGTGCCAGCAGTCCCCACGGGACAGGGGTTGGGACCGGGGAGCTGTTTTTT. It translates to CASSPHGTGVGTGELFF.

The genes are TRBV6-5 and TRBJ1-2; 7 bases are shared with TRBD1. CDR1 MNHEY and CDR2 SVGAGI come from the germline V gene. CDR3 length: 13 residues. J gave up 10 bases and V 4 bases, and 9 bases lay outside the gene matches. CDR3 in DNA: TGTGCCAGCAGTTCAGAGACCGGGACAGTCTACACCTTC. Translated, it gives CASSSETGTVYTF.

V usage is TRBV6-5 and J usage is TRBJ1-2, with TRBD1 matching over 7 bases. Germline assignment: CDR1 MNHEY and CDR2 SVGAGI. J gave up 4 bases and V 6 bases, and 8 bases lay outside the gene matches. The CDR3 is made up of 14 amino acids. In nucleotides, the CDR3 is TGTGCCAGCAGACGGGGACAGACTCTCTATGGCTACACCTTC. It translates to CASRRGQTLYGYTF.

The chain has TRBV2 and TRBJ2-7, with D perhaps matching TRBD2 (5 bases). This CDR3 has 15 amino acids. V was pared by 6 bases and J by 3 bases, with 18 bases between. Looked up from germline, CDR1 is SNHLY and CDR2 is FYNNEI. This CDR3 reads CASSGDYSPDYEQYF. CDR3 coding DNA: TGTGCCAGCAGCGGGGATTACAGCCCAGACTACGAGCAGTACTTC.

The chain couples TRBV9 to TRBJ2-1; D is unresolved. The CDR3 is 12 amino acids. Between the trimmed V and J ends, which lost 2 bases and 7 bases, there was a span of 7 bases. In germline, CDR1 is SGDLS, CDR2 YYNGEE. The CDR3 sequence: CASSVTENEQFF. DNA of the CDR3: TGTGCCAGCAGCGTTACAGAGAATGAGCAGTTCTTC.

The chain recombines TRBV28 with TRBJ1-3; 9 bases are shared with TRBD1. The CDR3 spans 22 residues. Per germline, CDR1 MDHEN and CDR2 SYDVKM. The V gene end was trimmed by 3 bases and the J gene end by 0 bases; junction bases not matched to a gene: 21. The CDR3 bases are TGTGCCAGCAGTTTGCATCTCGGCAGGGACAGGGAGACCCTGAGCTCTGGAAACACCATATATTTT. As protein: CASSLHLGRDRETLSSGNTIYF.

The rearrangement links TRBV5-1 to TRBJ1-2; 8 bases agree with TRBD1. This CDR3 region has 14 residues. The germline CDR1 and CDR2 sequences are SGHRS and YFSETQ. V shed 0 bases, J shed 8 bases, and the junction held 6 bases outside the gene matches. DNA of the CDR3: TGCGCCAGCAGCTTGGCCGGGACAGGAAGGGGCTACACCTTC. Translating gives CASSLAGTGRGYTF.

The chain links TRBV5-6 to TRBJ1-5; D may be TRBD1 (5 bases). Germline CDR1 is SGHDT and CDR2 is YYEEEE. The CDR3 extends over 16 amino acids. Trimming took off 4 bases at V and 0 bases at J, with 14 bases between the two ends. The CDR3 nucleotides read TGTGCCAGCAGCCTGGGGCGGAGTCTTAGCAATCAGCCCCAGCATTTT. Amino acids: CASSLGRSLSNQPQHF.

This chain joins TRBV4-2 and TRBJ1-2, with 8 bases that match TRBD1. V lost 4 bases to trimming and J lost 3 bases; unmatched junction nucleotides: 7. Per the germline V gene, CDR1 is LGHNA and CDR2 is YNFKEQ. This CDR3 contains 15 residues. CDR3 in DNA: TGTGCCAGCAGCCGCGACAGGGGCCACGACTATGGCTACACCTTC. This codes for CASSRDRGHDYGYTF.

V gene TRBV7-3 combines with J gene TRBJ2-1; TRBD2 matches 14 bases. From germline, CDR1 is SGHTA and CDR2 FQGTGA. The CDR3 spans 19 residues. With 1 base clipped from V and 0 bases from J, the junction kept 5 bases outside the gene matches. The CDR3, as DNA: TGTGCCAGCAGCTTAAGCGGGGGACTAGCGGGGGTCTCCTACAATGAGCAGTTCTTC. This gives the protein CASSLSGGLAGVSYNEQFF.

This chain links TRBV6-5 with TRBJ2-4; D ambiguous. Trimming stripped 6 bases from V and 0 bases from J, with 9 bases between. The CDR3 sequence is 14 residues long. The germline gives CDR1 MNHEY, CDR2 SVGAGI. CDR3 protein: CASREQLAKNIQYF. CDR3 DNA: TGTGCCAGCAGAGAACAGCTAGCCAAAAACATTCAGTACTTC.

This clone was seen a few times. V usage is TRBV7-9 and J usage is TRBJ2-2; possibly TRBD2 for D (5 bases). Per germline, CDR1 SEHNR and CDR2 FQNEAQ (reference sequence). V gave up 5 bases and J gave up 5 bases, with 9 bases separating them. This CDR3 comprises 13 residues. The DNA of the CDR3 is TGTGCCAGCAGCGCGGACTTTACCGGGGAGCTGTTTTTT. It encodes CASSADFTGELFF. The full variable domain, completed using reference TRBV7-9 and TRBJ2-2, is DTGVSQNPRHKITKRGQNVTFRCDPISEHNRLYWYRQTLGQGPEFLTYFQNEAQLEKSRLLSDRFSAERPKGSFSTLEIQRTEQGDSAMYLCASSADFTGELFFGEGSRLTVL.

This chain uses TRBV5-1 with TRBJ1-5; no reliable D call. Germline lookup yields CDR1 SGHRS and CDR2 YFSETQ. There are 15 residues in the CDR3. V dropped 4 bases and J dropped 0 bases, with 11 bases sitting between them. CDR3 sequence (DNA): TGCGCCAGCAGCGTTAACGACAATAGCAATCAGCCCCAGCATTTT. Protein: CASSVNDNSNQPQHF.

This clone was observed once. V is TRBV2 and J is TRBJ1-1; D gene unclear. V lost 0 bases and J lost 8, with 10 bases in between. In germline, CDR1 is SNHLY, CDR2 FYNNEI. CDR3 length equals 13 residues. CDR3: CASSEAYPGEAFF. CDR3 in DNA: TGTGCCAGCAGTGAAGCTTATCCGGGGGAAGCTTTCTTT.

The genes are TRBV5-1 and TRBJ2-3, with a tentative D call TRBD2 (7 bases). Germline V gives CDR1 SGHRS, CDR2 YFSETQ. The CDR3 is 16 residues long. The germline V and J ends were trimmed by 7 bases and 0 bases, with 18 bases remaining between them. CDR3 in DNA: TGCGCCAGCGGCCGAGGGGGGGTAACTAGCACAGATACGCAGTATTTT. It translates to CASGRGGVTSTDTQYF.

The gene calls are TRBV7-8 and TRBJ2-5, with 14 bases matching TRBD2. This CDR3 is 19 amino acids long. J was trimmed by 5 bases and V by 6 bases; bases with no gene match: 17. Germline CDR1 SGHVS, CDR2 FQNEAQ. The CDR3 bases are TGTGCCAGCAGACGGACACCGGGACTAGCGGGGGCCCAGGGCGAGACCCAGTACTTC. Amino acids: CASRRTPGLAGAQGETQYF.

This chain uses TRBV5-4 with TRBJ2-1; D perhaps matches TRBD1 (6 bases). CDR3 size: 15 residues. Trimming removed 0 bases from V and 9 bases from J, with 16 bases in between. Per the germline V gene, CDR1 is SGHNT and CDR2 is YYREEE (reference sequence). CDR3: CASSLDRARVGEQFF. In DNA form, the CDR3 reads TGTGCCAGCAGCTTGGACAGGGCTCGGGTCGGTGAGCAGTTCTTC. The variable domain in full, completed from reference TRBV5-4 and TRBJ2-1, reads ETGVTQSPTHLIKTRGQQVTLRCSSQSGHNTVSWYQQALGQGPQFIFQYYREEENGRGNFPPRFSGLQFPNYSSELNVNALELDDSALYLCASSLDRARVGEQFFGPGTRLTVL.

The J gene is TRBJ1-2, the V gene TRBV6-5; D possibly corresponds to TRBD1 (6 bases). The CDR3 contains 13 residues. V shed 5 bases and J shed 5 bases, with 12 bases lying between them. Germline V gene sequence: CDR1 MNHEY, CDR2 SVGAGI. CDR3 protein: CASSPDRSYGYTF. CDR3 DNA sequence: TGTGCCAGCAGTCCCGACAGGTCATATGGCTACACCTTC.

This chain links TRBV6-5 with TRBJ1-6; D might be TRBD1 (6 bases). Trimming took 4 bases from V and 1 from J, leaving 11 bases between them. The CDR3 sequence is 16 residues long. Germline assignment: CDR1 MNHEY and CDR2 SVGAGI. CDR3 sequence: CASSLQGSSYNSPLHF. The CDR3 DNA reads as TGTGCCAGCAGTTTACAGGGATCGTCCTATAATTCACCCCTCCACTTT.

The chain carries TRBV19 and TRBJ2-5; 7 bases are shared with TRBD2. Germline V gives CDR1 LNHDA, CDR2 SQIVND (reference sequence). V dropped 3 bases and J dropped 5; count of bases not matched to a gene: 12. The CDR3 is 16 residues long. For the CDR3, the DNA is TGTGCCAGTAGTATCGGGGGGACTCCCTTAGGGGAGACCCAGTACTTC. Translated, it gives CASSIGGTPLGETQYF. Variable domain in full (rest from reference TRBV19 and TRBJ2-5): DGGITQSPKYLFRKEGQNVTLSCEQNLNHDAMYWYRQDPGQGLRLIYYSQIVNDFQKGDIAEGYSVSREKKESFPLTVTSAQKNPTAFYLCASSIGGTPLGETQYFGPGTRLLVL.

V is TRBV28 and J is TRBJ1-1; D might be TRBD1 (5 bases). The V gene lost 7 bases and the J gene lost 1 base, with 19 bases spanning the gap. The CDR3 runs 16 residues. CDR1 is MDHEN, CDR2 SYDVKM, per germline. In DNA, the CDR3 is TGTGCCAGCACCAGCTCGGGGGGATGGTCGAACACTGAAGCTTTCTTT. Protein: CASTSSGGWSNTEAFF.